This T cell receptor (beta chain) appears in the sequencing data of a study of response to subunit inactivated influenza vaccine. General study points: A suggestion made by the authors is that each seasonal influenza vaccination recruits few new T cells.

A single record per CDR3 protein comes from TCRdb applying MiXCR to the RT-PCR reads. The table lists almost 250,000 distinct CDR3 sequences, more than 10% of them singletons. Trimming cost V 5 bases and J 7 bases, with 26 bases left between them. Germline V gene sequence: CDR1 SGHVS, CDR2 FQNEAQ. This CDR3 contains 17 residues. This clonotype appeared a few times. Its antigen is undetermined. The chain carries TRBV7-8 and TRBJ2-5, with D possibly TRBD2 on 5 matching bases. The sequencing used non-naive T cells sorted from PBMCs, collected around two weeks before vaccination. This sequence originates from a man aged 45-65 years who received an inactivated influenza vaccine. The CDR3 DNA follows: TGTGCCAGCAGCCCTACCGTCCAGATAGGGCGAGGGAGGACCCAGTACTTC. Protein: CASSPTVQIGRGRTQYF.